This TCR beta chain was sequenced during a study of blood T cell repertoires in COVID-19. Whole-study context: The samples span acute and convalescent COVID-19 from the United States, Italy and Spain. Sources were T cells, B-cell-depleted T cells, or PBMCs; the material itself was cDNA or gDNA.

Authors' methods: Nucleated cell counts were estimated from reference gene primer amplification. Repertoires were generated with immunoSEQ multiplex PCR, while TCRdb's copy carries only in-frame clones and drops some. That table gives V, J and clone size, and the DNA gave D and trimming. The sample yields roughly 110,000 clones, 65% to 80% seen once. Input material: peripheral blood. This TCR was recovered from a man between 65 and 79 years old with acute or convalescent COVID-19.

The CDR3 protein is CASSLSGVGTQYF. For the CDR3, the DNA is TGTGCCAGCAGCTTGTCAGGGGTAGGGACCCAGTACTTC. This rearrangement joins TRBV7-2 to TRBJ2-5; tentative D call: TRBD1 (6 bases). The germline CDR1 and CDR2 sequences are SGHTA and FQGNSA. The CDR3 contains 13 residues. V lost 3 bases and J 7 bases, leaving 12 bases between the germline ends.